Described below is a single T cell receptor beta chain sequence and its context. Antigen specificity is unknown. This sample was taken from a study of cytomegalovirus exposure and HLA in healthy donors. Study-level points and caveats: By a later analysis, the bulk of CMV-associated TCR beta chains appeared HLA-restricted. Sequencing depth roughly uniform across donors was assumed in presence/absence analyses.

The primer mix had 60 Vbeta and 13 Jbeta primers. Data came from immunoSEQ multiplex PCR; TCRdb stores just in-frame clones and leaves some out. The table shows 150,000 to 200,000 clones, with around 83% occurring only once. V was cut by 8 bases and J by 8 bases, with 18 bases left in between. Looked up from germline, CDR1 is SNHLY and CDR2 is FYNNEI. The CDR3 extends over 13 amino acids. This TCR derives from a man over 45 in good health and CMV-seronegative. The chain has TRBV2 and TRBJ1-2; D gene unclear. Input material: PBMCs. CDR3 nucleotide sequence: TGTGCCAGCGGCGGGGTTAGGGTCGGAGGCTACACCTTC. Translation gives CASGGVRVGGYTF.